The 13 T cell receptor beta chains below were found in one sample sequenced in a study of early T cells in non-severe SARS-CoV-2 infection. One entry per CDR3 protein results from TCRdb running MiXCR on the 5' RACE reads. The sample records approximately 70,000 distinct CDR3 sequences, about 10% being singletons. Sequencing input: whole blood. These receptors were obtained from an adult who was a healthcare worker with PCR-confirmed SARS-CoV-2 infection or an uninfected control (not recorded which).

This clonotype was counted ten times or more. The CDR3 is CASSRTGGYEQYF. The CDR3 nucleotides are TGTGCCAGCAGCCGAACAGGGGGCTATGAGCAGTACTTC. This chain uses TRBV7-8 with TRBJ2-7, with 9 positions matching TRBD1. CDR1 is SGHVS and CDR2 is FQNEAQ in the germline V gene. Trimming removed 5 bases from V and 7 bases from J; junction bases left unmatched: 6. CDR3 size: 13 residues.

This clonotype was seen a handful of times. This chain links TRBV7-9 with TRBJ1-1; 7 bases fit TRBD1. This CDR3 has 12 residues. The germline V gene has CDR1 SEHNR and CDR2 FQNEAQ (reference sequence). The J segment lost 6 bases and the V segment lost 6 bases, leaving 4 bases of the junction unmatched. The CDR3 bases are TGTGCCAGCAGTCATCAGGGGGCTGAAGCTTTCTTT. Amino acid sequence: CASSHQGAEAFF.

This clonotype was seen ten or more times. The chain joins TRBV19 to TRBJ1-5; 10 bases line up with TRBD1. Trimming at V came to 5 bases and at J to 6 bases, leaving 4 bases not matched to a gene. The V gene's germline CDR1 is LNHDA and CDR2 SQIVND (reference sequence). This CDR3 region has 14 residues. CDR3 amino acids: CASSGGQGFQPQHF. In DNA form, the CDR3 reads TGTGCCAGTAGTGGGGGACAGGGGTTTCAGCCCCAGCATTTT.

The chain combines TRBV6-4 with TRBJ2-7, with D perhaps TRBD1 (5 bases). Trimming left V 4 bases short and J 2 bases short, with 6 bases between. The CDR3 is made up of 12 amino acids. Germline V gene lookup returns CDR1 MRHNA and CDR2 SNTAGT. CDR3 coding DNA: TGTGCCAGCAGTGCGGACACCTACGAGCAGTACTTC. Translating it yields CASSADTYEQYF.

CDR3: CSVVCGDSSYEQYF. Written as DNA, the CDR3 is TGCAGCGTTGTTTGCGGGGATAGCTCCTACGAGCAGTACTTC. V is TRBV29-1 and J is TRBJ2-7, with D perhaps matching TRBD2 (6 bases). Germline CDR1 SQVTM, CDR2 ANQGSEA. With 4 bases removed from V and 0 bases from J, the gap between germline ends came to 13 bases. CDR3 size: 14 residues.

In DNA form, the CDR3 reads TGTGCCAGCAGTGAAAACATTTCTGGAAACACCATATATTTT. This sequence encodes CASSENISGNTIYF. The chain combines TRBV6-1 with TRBJ1-3; D is uncertain. The CDR3 sequence is 14 residues long. Germline values: CDR1 MNHNS, CDR2 SASEGT. Trimming left V 2 bases short and J 1 base short, with 6 bases between.

CDR3 sequence: CASSQDGRENTEAFF. The DNA for the CDR3 is TGCGCCAGCAGCCAAGATGGTAGGGAGAACACTGAAGCTTTCTTT. This chain connects TRBV4-1 to TRBJ1-1; D remains ambiguous. From germline, CDR1 is MGHRA and CDR2 YSYEKL. The CDR3 totals 15 residues. Trimming left V 0 bases short and J 1 base short, with 9 bases between.

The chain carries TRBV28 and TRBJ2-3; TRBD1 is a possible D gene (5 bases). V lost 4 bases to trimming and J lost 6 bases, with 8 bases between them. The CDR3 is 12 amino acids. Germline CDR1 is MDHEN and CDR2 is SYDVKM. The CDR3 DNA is TGTGCCAGCAGTTCAAACAGGGATACGCAGTATTTT. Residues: CASSSNRDTQYF.

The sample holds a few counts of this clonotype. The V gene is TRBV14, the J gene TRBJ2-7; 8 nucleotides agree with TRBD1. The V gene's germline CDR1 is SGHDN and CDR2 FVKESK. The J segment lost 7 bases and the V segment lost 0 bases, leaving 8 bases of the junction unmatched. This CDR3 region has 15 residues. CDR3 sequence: CASSQDLVRGREQYF. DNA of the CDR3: TGTGCCAGCAGCCAAGATCTCGTCAGGGGGCGAGAGCAGTACTTC.

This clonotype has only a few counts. As DNA, the CDR3 is TGTGCCAGCAGTTTATTAGGCATTAGCAATCAGCCCCAGCATTTT. Translating it yields CASSLLGISNQPQHF. The chain employs TRBV27 and TRBJ1-5, with D unclear. Germline CDR1 reads MNHEY; CDR2 reads SMNVEV (reference sequence). The CDR3 is 15 amino acids. With 1 base removed from V and 0 bases from J, the gap between germline ends came to 7 bases.

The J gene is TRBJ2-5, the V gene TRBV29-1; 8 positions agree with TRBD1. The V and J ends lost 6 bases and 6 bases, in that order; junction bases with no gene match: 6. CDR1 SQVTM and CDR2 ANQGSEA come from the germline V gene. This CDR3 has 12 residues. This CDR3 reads CSVDRAAQTQYF. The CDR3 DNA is TGCAGCGTGGACAGGGCTGCGCAGACCCAGTACTTC.

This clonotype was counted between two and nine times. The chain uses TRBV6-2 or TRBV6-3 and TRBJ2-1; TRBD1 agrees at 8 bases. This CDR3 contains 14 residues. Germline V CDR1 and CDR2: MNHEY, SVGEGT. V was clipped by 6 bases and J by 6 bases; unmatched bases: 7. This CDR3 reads CASSSGQESNEQFF. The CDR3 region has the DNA TGTGCCAGCAGCTCGGGACAGGAAAGCAATGAGCAGTTCTTC.

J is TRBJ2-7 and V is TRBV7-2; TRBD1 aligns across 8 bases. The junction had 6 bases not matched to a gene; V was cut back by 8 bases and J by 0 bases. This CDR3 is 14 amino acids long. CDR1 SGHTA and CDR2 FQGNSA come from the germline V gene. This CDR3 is CASAGGGISYEQYF. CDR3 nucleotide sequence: TGTGCCAGCGCAGGGGGCGGCATCTCCTACGAGCAGTACTTC. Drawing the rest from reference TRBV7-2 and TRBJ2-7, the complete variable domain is GAGVSQSPSNKVTEKGKDVELRCDPISGHTALYWYRQSLGQGLEFLIYFQGNSAPDKSGLPSDRFSAERTGGSVSTLTIQRTQQEDSAVYLCASAGGGISYEQYFGPGTRLTVT.